The clone carrying this TCR beta chain rates as medium-sized. The antigen is not known. The record originates from a study of metastatic and nonmetastatic thyroid tumors. Overall study context: Repertoire data that came from the blood and tumor or nodule tissue of malignant and benign thyroid patients were compared. Points from the study as a whole: Significantly greater TCR beta diversity was reportedly found in malignant thyroid tumors than in benign nodules (in blood and tumor).

Germline V CDR1 and CDR2: LGHDT, YNNKEL (reference sequence). The ends were cut back, 4 bases at V and 0 bases at J, with 16 bases in the middle. CDR3 length: 17 residues. Thyroid surgery took place with no prior treatment in any patient. The authors' processing: The study's classifier, a distant-metastasis tool for papillary thyroid cancer, was built using CDR3 differences across clinicopathological groups. TCRdb re-called clones from the PCR reads using MiXCR. The V and J calls were determined by TCRdb, not by the authors. The sample carries about 6,500 clones, approximately 34% recorded once. The sequenced sample consisted of adjacent normal tissue. This TCR was sampled from a female donor with papillary thyroid cancer or a benign thyroid nodule (not recorded which). Some clones in this sample may be carry-over from other donors' samples. The chain joins TRBV3-1 to TRBJ1-3; a possible D gene is TRBD1 (5 bases). The CDR3 nucleotides are TGTGCCAGCAGCCCTACCCAATTGGGGGGCTCTGGAAACACCATATATTTT. As protein: CASSPTQLGGSGNTIYF. Full variable domain (rest looked up from reference TRBV3-1 and TRBJ1-3): DTAVSQTPKYLVTQMGNDKSIKCEQNLGHDTMYWYKQDSKKFLKIMFSYNNKELIINETVPNRFSPKSPDKAHLNLHINSLELGDSAVYFCASSPTQLGGSGNTIYFGEGSWLTVV.